This TCR beta chain appears in the sequencing data of a study of CD8+ T cells in alopecia areata. Comment on this clone: Its antigen is unknown.

Points from the study as a whole: Persistence in scalp and blood during tofacitinib was observed for many expanded lesional clones. Lesional scalp displayed greater clonality than normal scalp, most notably in alopecia totalis/universalis.

The CDR3 sequence is 14 residues long. Germline V gene sequence: CDR1 PRHDT, CDR2 FYEKMQ (reference sequence). V lost 2 bases and J lost 7; bases outside the gene matches: 3. The treatment here: oral pan-JAK inhibitor, 5-10 mg twice daily. As the sequencing template, cDNA was produced by extracting RNA and reverse transcribing it. TCRdb keeps only in-frame clones here, not all; method: immunoSEQ multiplex PCR. This sample has some 130,000 clones, with around half found just once. The chain joins TRBV13 to TRBJ1-5, with 9 bases lining up with TRBD1. The source was CD8+ T cells sorted from blood, collected at week 4, from a patient treated with tofacitinib. The TCR comes from a human donor with alopecia areata. CDR3 in amino acids: CASSLMGQGQPQHF. The CDR3 region has the DNA TGTGCCAGCAGCTTAATGGGACAGGGCCAGCCCCAGCATTTT. Using reference TRBV13 and TRBJ1-5 for the parts outside the CDR3, the full variable domain is AAGVIQSPRHLIKEKRETATLKCYPIPRHDTVYWYQQGPGQDPQFLISFYEKMQSDKGSIPDRFSAQQFSDYHSELNMSSLELGDSALYFCASSLMGQGQPQHFGDGTRLSIL.